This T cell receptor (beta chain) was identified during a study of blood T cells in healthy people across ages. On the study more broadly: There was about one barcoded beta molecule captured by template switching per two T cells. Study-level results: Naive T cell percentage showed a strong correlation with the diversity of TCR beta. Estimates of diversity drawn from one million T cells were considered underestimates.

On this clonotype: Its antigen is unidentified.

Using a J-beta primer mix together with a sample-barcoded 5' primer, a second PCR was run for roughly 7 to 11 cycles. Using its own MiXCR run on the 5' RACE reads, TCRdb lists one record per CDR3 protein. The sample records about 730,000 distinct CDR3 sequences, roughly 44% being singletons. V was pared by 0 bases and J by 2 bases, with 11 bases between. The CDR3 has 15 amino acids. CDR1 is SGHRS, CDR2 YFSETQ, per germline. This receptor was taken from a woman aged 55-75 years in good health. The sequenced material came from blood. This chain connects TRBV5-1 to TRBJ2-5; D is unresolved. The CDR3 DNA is TGCGCCAGCAGCTTGGCCAGCCAAAAGCAAGAGACCCAGTACTTC. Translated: CASSLASQKQETQYF.